This entry concerns a single T cell receptor (beta chain). Its antigen is currently unknown. This specimen comes from a study of T cell responses to AZD1222 COVID-19 vaccine. Study observations and caveats: There were vaccine-associated CD4 TCRs across spike, dominant at 160-218 and 743-854. In all cases, repertoires were sampled only after the peak T cell response. Unmutated regions of variants are reportedly targeted by nearly half of spike-specific TCRs. Donor demographics were predominantly white British with a female majority; clonal diversity may be underestimated.

Data came from immunoSEQ multiplex PCR; TCRdb stores just in-frame clones and leaves some out. The profile shows roughly 140,000 clones, about 90% of them singletons. Trimming cost V 0 bases and J 8 bases, with 10 bases left between them. This CDR3 is 14 amino acids long. The germline V gene has CDR1 KGHSH and CDR2 LQKENI. The chain links TRBV18 to TRBJ1-4; D is perhaps TRBD1 (5 bases). The origin of this receptor is an adult who received the AZD1222 COVID-19 vaccine. Material: peripheral blood, obtained 28 days after the second AZD1222 dose. The DNA of the CDR3 is TGTGCCAGCTCACCACCGACAGTTCAAGAAAAACTGTTTTTT. It yields the protein CASSPPTVQEKLFF.